The T cell receptor beta chain under discussion was sequenced for a study of graft-versus-host responses after intestinal transplantation. The germline CDR1 and CDR2 sequences are LNHDA and SQIVND (reference sequence). The V end lost 4 bases, the J end lost 5 bases, and 11 bases lay between the germline ends. The length of the CDR3 is 13 residues. Measured with immunoSEQ multiplex PCR; TCRdb has only the in-frame clones, and not every one. This table has approximately 9,000 clones, about 90% appearing once. Sequencing was performed on PBMCs, taken about 31 days after intestinal transplant. The sequence derives from a human patient who received an intestinal transplant, so some T cells may come from the graft donor. The V and J genes are TRBV19 and TRBJ1-1; tentatively, D is TRBD1 (6 bases). The CDR3 DNA is TGTGCCAGTAGTAGGCAGGGGAGGACTGAAGCTTTCTTT. It codes for CASSRQGRTEAFF.